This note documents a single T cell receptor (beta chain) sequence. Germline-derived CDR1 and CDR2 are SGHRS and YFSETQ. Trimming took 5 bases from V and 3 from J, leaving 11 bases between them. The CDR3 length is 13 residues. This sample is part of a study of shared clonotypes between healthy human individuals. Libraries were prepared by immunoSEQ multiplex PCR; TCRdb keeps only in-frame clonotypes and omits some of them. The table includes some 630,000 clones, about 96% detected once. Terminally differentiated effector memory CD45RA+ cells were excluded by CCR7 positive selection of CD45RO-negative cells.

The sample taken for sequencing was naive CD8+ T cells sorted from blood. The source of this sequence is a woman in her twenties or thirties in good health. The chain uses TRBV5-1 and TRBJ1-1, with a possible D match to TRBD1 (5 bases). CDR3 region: CASRYGGDTEAFF. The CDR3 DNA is TGCGCCAGCAGATACGGGGGGGACACTGAAGCTTTCTTT.